This TCR beta chain is drawn from a study of cytomegalovirus exposure and HLA in healthy donors. In regard to this clone: Antigen: not known.

General study results and limits: When a later analysis compared HLA-associated TCR beta chains with equally common others, the HLA-associated chains turned out to be more clonally expanded and to have lower generation probabilities. Overall, approximately 150 TCR beta chains were annotated as cytomegalovirus-associated. Sequencing artifact likely explains a cluster of highly shared sequence variants.

The PCR used 60 Vbeta and 13 Jbeta primers. Profiling relied on immunoSEQ multiplex PCR, and the TCRdb table lists in-frame clones only, not all of them. Among under 130,000 clones listed, just under 75% were seen once. The TCR sequence derives from a man in his fifties in good health and CMV-seropositive. Material: PBMCs.

The CDR3: CASSREGGGRTYEQYF. DNA of the CDR3: TGTGCCAGCAGCCGAGAAGGCGGCGGGCGCACCTACGAGCAGTACTTC. The chain joins TRBV7-2 to TRBJ2-7, with D tentatively TRBD2 (5 bases). CDR1 and CDR2 (germline): SGHTA, FQGNSA. This CDR3 is 16 amino acids long. The V end lost 5 bases, the J end lost 2 bases, and 19 bases lay between the germline ends.